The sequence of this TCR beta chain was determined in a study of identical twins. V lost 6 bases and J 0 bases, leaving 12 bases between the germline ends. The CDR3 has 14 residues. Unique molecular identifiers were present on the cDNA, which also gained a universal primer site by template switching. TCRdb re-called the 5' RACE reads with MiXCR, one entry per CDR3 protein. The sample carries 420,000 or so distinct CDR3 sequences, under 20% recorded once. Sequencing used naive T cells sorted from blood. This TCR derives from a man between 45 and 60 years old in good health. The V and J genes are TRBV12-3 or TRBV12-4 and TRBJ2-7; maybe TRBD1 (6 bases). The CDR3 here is CASSVRDTSYEQYF. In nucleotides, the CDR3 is TGTGCCAGCAGCGTCCGGGACACCTCCTACGAGCAGTACTTC.